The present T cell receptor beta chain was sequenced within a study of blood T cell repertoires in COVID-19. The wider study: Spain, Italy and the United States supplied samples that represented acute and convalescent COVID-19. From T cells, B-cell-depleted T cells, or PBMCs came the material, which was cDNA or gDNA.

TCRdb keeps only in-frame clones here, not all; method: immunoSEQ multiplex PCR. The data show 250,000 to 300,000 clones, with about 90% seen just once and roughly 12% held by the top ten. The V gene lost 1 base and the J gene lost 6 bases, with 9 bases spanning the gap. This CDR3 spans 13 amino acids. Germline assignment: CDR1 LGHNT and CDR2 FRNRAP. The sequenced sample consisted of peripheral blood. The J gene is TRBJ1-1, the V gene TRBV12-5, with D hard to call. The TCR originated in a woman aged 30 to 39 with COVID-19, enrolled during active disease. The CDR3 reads CASGLGVSAEAFF. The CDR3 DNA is TGTGCTAGTGGTTTGGGGGTGAGCGCTGAAGCTTTCTTT.